The clone carrying this T cell receptor beta chain appeared a few times. Assay used: immunoSEQ multiplex PCR; TCRdb lists only in-frame clones, some missing. The table records roughly 93,000 clones, 81% of them present only once. The sample is drawn from a study of blood T cell repertoires in COVID-19. The germline gives CDR1 MDHEN, CDR2 SYDVKM. V lost 2 bases to trimming and J lost 7 bases, with 11 bases between them. The CDR3 totals 13 residues. V and J are TRBV28 and TRBJ1-2; TRBD1 is a possible D gene (5 bases). The sample comprised peripheral blood. The sequence derives from a woman older than 75 with acute or convalescent COVID-19. The CDR3 is CASSLAWRGGYTF. Written as DNA, the CDR3 is TGTGCCAGCAGTTTAGCATGGAGGGGTGGCTACACCTTC.